The entry below describes one T cell receptor beta chain. This sample is part of a study of OX40 agonist ivuxolimab in advanced cancers. TCRdb's copy holds only in-frame clones and misses some; the assay was immunoSEQ multiplex PCR. The sample carries under 110,000 clones, about nine tenths recorded once. Trimming removed 5 bases at V and 11 bases at J, with 15 bases between. Looked up from germline, CDR1 is MNHNS and CDR2 is SASEGT. The CDR3 covers 13 residues. This clonotype was obtained from an adult with an advanced solid tumor such as melanoma, head and neck, liver or kidney cancer. J is TRBJ1-4 and V is TRBV6-1; no firm D call. The sequenced sample was CD4+ or CD8+ T cells sorted from blood, obtained in a trial of the OX40 agonist ivuxolimab. The CDR3 loop is CASSPRTHGKLFF. The DNA for the CDR3 is TGTGCCAGCAGTCCACGGACTCATGGGAAACTGTTTTTT.